This T cell receptor (beta chain) was found in a study of CD8+ T cells in alopecia areata. Germline-derived CDR1 and CDR2 are FNHDT and SITEND (reference sequence). Unmatched junction bases numbered 3, after V lost 3 bases and J lost 2 bases. This CDR3 region has 14 residues. In each case, RNA was isolated and then reverse transcribed into cDNA as the sequencing template. Method: immunoSEQ multiplex PCR; TCRdb's copy keeps in-frame clones and lacks some. The sample contains roughly 120,000 clones, none of them singletons. Only a few counts were recorded for this clone. Genes and germline are mouse. The read falls 4 residues short of the CDR3 end, and the missing part is taken from the germline J gene.

Material: lesional skin. This rearrangement joins TRBV19 to TRBJ2-4, with TRBD2 matching 7 bases. The receptor's source is a C3H/HeJ mouse with alopecia areata. Mouse MHC haplotype: H2-k. CDR3 DNA, as far as it was read: TGTGCCAGCAGTACGCTGGGGGATCAAAAC. Translating it yields CASSTLGDQN. The full-length CDR3 reads as CASSTLGDQNTLYF.